This entry concerns a single T cell receptor (beta chain). The antigen is not known. The read gets to within 3 residues of the CDR3 end, and the germline J gene fills in the rest. Sequencing used immunoSEQ multiplex PCR; TCRdb keeps in-frame clones, though not all of them. The repertoire has roughly 42,000 clones, none seen only once; the ten largest take around 2.8%. The data were taken from a study of T cell clonality in common variable immunodeficiency. Study results and limitations: Fewer TCRbeta clones were shared among CVID subjects than controls.

V dropped 4 bases and J dropped 5; count of bases not matched to a gene: 6. From germline, CDR1 is SGHDT and CDR2 YYEEEE. The CDR3 length is 13 residues. The material sequenced was peripheral blood mononuclear cells. J is TRBJ2-7 and V is TRBV5-6; 7 nucleotides align to TRBD1. This clonotype was obtained from a person between 18 and 70 years old in good health. Partial CDR3 DNA: TGTGCCAGCAGCCTGACAGGGTGGAACGAG. The encoded protein is CASSLTGWNE. The entire CDR3 sequence reads CASSLTGWNEQYF.